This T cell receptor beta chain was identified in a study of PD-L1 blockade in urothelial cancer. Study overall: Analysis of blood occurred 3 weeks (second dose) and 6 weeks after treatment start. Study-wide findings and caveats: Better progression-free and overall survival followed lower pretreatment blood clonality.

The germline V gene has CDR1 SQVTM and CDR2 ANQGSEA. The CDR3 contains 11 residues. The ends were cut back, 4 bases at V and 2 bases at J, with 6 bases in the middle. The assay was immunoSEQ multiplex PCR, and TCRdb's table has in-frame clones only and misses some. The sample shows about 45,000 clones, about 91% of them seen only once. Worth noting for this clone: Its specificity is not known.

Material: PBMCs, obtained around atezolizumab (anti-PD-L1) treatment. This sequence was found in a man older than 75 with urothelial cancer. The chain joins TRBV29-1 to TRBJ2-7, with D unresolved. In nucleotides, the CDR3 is TGCAGCGTTGTGAGGACCTACGAGCAGTACTTC. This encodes CSVVRTYEQYF.